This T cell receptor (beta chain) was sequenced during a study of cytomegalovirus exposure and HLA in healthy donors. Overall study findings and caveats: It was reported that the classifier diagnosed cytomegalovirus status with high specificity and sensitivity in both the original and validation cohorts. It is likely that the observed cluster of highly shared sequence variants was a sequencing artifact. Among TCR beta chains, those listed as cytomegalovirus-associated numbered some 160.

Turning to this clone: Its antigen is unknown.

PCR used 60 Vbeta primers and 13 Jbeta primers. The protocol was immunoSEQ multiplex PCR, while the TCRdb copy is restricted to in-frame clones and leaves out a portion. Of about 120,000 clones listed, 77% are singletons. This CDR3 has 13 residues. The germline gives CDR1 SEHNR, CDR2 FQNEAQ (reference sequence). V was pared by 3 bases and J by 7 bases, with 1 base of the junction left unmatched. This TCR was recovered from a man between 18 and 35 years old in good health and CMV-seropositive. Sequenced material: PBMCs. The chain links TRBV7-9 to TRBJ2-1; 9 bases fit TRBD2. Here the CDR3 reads CASSLAGGNEQFF. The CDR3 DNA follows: TGTGCCAGCAGCTTGGCGGGAGGGAATGAGCAGTTCTTC.